This T cell receptor (beta chain) was identified in a study of molecular identifiers for immune sequencing clone quantification. On the study more broadly: In replicates, RNA taken from roughly 20,000 or 100,000 naive CD8 cells was divided five ways, and four portions underwent sequencing.

TCRdb fed the PCR reads into MiXCR, producing one record per CDR3 protein. The data show about 640,000 distinct CDR3 sequences, 15% to 20% seen once. Comments on this clonotype: This may be a read error, as it is one base from a much larger clone.

The germline CDR1 and CDR2 sequences are LNHNV and YYDKDF (reference sequence). The CDR3 is 14 residues long. V was pared by 6 bases and J by 4 bases, with 12 bases between. Naive CD8 libraries used 20,000 to 1,000,000 sorted cells and 10%, 30% or 50% RNA. Sorting was used to obtain naive CD8 T cells (CD8+CD4-CCR7+CD45RA+). The rearrangement links TRBV15 to TRBJ1-4; D is possibly TRBD1 (6 bases). Specimen: naive CD8+ T cells from blood, with Jurkat cell RNA spiked in. Specified subset: FACS-sorted CD8+CD4-CCR7+CD45RA+ naive T cells. The receptor's source is a human donor in good health. Some libraries in this study had Jurkat cell RNA spiked in. The CDR3 DNA follows: TGTGCCACCAGAGGACAGCAAAATAATGAAAAACTGTTTTTT. Translation: CATRGQQNNEKLFF. Together with reference TRBV15 and TRBJ1-4, the CDR3 gives the full variable domain: DAMVIQNPRYQVTQFGKPVTLSCSQTLNHNVMYWYQQKSSQAPKLLFHYYDKDFNNEADTPDNFQSRRPNTSFCFLDIRSPGLGDTAMYLCATRGQQNNEKLFFGSGTQLSVL.